This T cell receptor beta chain was obtained from a study of T-cell reconstitution after alpha-beta-depleted transplantation in children. A TCRbeta library incorporating unique molecular identifiers was prepared. TCRdb processed the PCR reads anew with MiXCR; each CDR3 protein has one entry. This table has 450,000 to 600,000 distinct CDR3 sequences, 32% appearing once. The specimen comprised PBMCs from the stem cell graft donor, sampled from the stem cell graft. The receptor's source is a human donor who donated a stem cell graft to a child with aplastic anemia.

CDR3 coding DNA: TGTGCCAGCCATCCCGGGACAGGGGTTGGCGAGCAGTACTTC. Amino acid sequence: CASHPGTGVGEQYF. The chain joins TRBV28 to TRBJ2-7, with TRBD1 identical over 10 bases. The trim removed 8 bases at V and 6 bases at J, leaving 10 bases unmatched. The CDR3 loop spans 14 amino acids. CDR1 is MDHEN, CDR2 SYDVKM, per germline.